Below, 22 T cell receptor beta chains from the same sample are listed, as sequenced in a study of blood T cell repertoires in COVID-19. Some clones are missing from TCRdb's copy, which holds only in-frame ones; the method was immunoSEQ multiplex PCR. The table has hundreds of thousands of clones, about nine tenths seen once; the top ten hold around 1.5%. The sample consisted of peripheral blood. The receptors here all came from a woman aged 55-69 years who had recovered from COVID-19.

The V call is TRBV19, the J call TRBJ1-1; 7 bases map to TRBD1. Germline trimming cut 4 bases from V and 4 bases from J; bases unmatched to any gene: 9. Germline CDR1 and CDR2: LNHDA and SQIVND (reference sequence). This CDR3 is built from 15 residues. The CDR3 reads CASSNRQGRSTEAFF. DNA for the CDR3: TGTGCCAGTAGTAACAGACAGGGACGGAGCACTGAAGCTTTCTTT. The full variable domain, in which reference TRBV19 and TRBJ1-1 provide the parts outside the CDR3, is DGGITQSPKYLFRKEGQNVTLSCEQNLNHDAMYWYRQDPGQGLRLIYYSQIVNDFQKGDIAEGYSVSREKKESFPLTVTSAQKNPTAFYLCASSNRQGRSTEAFFGQGTRLTVV.

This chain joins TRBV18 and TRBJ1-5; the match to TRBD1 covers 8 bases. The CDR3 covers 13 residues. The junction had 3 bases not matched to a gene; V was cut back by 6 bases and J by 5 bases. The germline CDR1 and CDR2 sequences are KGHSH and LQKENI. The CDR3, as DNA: TGTGCCAGCTCCCAGGGACAGGATCAGCCCCAGCATTTT. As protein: CASSQGQDQPQHF.

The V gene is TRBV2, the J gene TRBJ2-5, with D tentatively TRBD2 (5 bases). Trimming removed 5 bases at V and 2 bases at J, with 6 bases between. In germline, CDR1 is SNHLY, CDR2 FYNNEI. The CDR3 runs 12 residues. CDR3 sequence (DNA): TGTGCCAGCAGTTCGGGGCAAGAGACCCAGTACTTC. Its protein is CASSSGQETQYF. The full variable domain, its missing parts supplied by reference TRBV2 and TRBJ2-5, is EPEVTQTPSHQVTQMGQEVILRCVPISNHLYFYWYRQILGQKVEFLVSFYNNEISEKSEIFDDQFSVERPDGSNFTLKIRSTKLEDSAMYFCASSSGQETQYFGPGTRLLVL.

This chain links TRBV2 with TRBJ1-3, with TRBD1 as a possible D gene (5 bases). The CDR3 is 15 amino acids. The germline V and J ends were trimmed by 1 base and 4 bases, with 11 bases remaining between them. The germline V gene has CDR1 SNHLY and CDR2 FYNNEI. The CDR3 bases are TGTGCCAGCAGTGAAGGGCAGGGTGTAGGAAACACCATATATTTT. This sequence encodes CASSEGQGVGNTIYF.

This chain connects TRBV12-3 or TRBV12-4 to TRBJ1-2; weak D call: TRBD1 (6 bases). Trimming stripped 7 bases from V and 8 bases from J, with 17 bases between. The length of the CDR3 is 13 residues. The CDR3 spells CASTLRQGPGYTF. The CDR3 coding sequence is TGTGCCAGCACCCTCAGGCAGGGGCCGGGCTACACCTTC.

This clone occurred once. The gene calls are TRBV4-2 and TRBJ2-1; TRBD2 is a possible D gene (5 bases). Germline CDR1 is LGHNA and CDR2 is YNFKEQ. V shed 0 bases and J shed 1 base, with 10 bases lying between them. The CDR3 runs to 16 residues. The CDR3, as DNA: TGTGCCAGCAGCCAAGATAGACTACGGTCCTACAATGAGCAGTTCTTC. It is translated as CASSQDRLRSYNEQFF.

The CDR3 spells CASSYSLAGGTDTQYF. The CDR3 nucleotides read TGTGCCAGCAGTTACTCCCTAGCGGGGGGTACAGATACGCAGTATTTT. The chain combines TRBV6-2 or TRBV6-3 with TRBJ2-3; 11 bases are shared with TRBD2. V was clipped by 0 bases and J by 3 bases; unmatched bases: 2. The CDR3 consists of 16 residues. Germline assignment: CDR1 MNHEY and CDR2 SVGEGT.

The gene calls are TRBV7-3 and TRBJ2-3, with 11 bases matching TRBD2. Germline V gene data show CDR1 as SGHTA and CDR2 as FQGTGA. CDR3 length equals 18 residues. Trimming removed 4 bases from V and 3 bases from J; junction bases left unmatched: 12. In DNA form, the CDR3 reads TGTGCCAGCAGCTCGACTAGCGGGACGCCTTTGGGGACAGATACGCAGTATTTT. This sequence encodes CASSSTSGTPLGTDTQYF.

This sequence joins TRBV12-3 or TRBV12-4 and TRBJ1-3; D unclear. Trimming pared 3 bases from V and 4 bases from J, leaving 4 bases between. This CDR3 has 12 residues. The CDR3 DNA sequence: TGTGCCAGCAGTTTCTCCGGAAACACCATATATTTT. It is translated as CASSFSGNTIYF.

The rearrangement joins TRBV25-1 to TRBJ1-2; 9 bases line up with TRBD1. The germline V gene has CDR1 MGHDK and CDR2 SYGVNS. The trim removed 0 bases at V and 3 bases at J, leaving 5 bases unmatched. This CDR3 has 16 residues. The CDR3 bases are TGTGCCAGCAGTGAATATGGGGGACAGGGTCACTATGGCTACACCTTC. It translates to CASSEYGGQGHYGYTF.

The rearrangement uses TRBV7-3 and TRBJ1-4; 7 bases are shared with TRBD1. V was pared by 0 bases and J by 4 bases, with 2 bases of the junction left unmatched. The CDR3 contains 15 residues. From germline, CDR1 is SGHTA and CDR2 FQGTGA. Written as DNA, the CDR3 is TGTGCCAGCAGCTTAACGGGACAGAGTAATGAAAAACTGTTTTTT. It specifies CASSLTGQSNEKLFF.

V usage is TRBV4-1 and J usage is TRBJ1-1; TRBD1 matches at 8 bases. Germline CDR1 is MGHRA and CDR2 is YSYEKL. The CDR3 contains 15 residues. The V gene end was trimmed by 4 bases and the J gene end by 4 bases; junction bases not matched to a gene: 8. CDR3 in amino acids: CASSLGQGASTEAFF. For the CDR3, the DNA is TGCGCCAGCAGCCTTGGGCAGGGGGCGTCCACTGAAGCTTTCTTT.

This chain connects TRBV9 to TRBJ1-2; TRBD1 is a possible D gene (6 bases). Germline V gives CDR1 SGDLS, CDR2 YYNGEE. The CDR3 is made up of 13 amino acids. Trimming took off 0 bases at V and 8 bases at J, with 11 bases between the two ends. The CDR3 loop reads CASSVAGALGYTF. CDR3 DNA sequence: TGTGCCAGCAGCGTAGCAGGGGCGCTGGGCTACACCTTC.

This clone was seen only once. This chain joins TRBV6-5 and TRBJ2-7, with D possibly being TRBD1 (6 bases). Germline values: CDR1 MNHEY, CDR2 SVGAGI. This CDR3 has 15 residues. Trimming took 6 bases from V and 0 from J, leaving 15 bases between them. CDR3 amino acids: CASSAGTLSSYEQYF. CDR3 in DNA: TGTGCCAGCAGCGCCGGGACATTGAGCTCCTACGAGCAGTACTTC.

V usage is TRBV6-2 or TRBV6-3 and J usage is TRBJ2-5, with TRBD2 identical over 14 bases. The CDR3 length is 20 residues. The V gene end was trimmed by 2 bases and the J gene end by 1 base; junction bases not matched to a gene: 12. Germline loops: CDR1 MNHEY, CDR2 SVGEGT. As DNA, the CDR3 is TGTGCCAGCAGTTACCCAACCGGACTAGCGGGGGGAACAGTCCAAGAGACCCAGTACTTC. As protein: CASSYPTGLAGGTVQETQYF.

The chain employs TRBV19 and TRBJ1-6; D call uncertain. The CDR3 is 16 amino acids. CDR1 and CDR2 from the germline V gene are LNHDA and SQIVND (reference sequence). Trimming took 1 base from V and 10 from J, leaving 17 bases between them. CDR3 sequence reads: CASSIVRPFVGSPLHF. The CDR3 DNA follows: TGTGCCAGTAGTATAGTGCGGCCGTTTGTTGGATCACCCCTCCACTTT.

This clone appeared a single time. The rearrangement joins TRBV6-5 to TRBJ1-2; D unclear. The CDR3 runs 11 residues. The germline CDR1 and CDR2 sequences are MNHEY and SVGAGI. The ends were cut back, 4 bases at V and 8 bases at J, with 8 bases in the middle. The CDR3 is CASSSAGGYTF. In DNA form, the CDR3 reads TGTGCCAGCAGTTCGGCGGGGGGCTACACCTTC.

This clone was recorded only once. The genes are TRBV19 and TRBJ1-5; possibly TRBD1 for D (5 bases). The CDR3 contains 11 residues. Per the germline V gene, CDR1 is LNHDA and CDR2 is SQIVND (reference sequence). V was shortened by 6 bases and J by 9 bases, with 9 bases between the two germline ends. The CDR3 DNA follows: TGTGCCAGTAGACACGGGGGGCCCCAGCATTTT. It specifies CASRHGGPQHF.

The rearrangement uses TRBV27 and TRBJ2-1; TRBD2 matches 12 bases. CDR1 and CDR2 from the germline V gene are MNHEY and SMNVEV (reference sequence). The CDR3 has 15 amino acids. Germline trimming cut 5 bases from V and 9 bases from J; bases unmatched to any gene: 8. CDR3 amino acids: CASSITSGGRVEQFF. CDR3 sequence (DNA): TGTGCCAGCAGTATAACTAGCGGGGGGCGAGTTGAGCAGTTCTTC.

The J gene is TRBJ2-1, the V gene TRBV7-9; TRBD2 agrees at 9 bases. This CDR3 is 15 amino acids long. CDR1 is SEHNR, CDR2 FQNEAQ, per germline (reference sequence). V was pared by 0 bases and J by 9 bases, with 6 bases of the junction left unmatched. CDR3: CASSLALAGGSEQFF. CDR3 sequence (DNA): TGTGCCAGCAGCTTAGCACTAGCGGGTGGGAGTGAGCAGTTCTTC.

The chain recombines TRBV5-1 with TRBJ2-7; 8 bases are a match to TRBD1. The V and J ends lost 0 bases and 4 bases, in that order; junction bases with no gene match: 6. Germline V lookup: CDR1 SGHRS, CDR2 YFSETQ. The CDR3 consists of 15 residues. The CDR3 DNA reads TGCGCCAGCAGCTTGGAGCAGGGGGCTGGGTACGAGCAGTACTTC. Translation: CASSLEQGAGYEQYF.

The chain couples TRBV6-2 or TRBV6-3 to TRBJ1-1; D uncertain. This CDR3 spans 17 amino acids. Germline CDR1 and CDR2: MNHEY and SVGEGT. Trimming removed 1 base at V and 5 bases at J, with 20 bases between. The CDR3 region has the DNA TGTGCCAGCAGTTACTATGTCTTACGGGTATATCAAACTGAAGCTTTCTTT. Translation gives CASSYYVLRVYQTEAFF.